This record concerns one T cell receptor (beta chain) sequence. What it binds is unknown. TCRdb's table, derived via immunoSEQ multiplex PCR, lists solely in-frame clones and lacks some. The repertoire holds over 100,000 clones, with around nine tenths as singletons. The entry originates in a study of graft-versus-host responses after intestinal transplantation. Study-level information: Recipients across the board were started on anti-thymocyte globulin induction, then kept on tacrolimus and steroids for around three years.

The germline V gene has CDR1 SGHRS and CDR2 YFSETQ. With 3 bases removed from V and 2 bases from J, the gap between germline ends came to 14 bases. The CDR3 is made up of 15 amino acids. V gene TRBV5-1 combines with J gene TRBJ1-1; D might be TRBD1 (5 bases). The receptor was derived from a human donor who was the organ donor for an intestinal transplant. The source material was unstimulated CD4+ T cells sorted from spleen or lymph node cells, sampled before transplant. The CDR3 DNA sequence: TGCGCCAGCAGCTCCTTTTCTCAGGGAAACACTGAAGCTTTCTTT. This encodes CASSSFSQGNTEAFF.